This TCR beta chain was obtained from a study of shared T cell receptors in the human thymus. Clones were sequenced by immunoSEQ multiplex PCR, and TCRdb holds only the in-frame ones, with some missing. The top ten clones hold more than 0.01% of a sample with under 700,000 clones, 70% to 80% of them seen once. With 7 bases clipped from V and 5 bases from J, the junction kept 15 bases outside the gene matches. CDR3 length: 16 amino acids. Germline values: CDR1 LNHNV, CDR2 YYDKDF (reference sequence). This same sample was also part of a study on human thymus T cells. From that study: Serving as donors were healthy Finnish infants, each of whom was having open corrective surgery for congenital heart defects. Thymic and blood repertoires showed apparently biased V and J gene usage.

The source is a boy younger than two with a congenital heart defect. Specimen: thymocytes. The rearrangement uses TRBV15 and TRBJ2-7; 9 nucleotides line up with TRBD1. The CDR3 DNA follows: TGTGCCACCACCCATGGCCGAGGACAGGGGAACAACGAGCAGTACTTC. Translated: CATTHGRGQGNNEQYF. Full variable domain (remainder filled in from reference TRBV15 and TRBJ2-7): DAMVIQNPRYQVTQFGKPVTLSCSQTLNHNVMYWYQQKSSQAPKLLFHYYDKDFNNEADTPDNFQSRRPNTSFCFLDIRSPGLGDTAMYLCATTHGRGQGNNEQYFGPGTRLTVT.